Listed below are T cell receptor beta chains from one sample, sequenced in a study of T cells after posttransplantation cyclophosphamide. Method: immunoSEQ multiplex PCR; TCRdb's copy keeps in-frame clones and lacks some. The data hold 15,000 or so clones, with about nine tenths observed a single time. Material: PBMCs, obtained after an allogeneic stem cell transplant with a calcineurin inhibitor and methotrexate. The receptor source for this set is a male patient in his forties or fifties who received an allogeneic stem cell transplant from an unrelated donor, was CMV-positive, and had chronic GVHD only. Some T cells may be provided by the graft donor. CDR3s include the opening cysteine and the closing phenylalanine or tryptophan. D genes are given only for firm matches. Size is omitted from some rows. Given values are once, few, many or a class for expanded clones.

>TRBV11-3|TRBJ2-4|-|-
TGTGCCAGCAGCCGGACTTTCCTAGCCAAAAACATTCAGTACTTC
CASSRTFLAKNIQYF
>TRBV11-3|TRBJ2-2|-|-
TGTGCCAGCAGCTTAGATGGAACAGGGACCGGGGAGCTGTTTTTT
CASSLDGTGTGELFF
>TRBV7-9|TRBJ2-1|-|-
TGTGCCAGCAGCTTAAGCGGCTTTCATAATGAGCAGTTCTTC
CASSLSGFHNEQFF
>TRBV4-3|TRBJ2-7|-|TRBD2
TGCGCCAGCAGCCAAAATGTCCGGGAGGGCTCCTACGAGCAGTACTTC
CASSQNVREGSYEQYF
>TRBV5-1|TRBJ1-2|-|-
TGCGCCAGCAGCTCGGACAGCCCTAACTATGGCTACACCTTC
CASSSDSPNYGYTF
>TRBV5-8|TRBJ2-5|-|-
TGTGCCAGCAGCTTGGACAGGGAAGAGACCCAGTACTTC
CASSLDREETQYF
>TRBV5-1|TRBJ1-2|-|-
TGCGCCAGCAGCCTTTCTGAGGGCAAGAGTGGCTACACCTTC
CASSLSEGKSGYTF
>TRBV9|TRBJ1-4|-|-
TGTGCCAGCAGCGTAGGTCCAGGTAATGAAAAACTGTTTTTT
CASSVGPGNEKLFF
>TRBV7-6|TRBJ2-2|once|-
TGTGCCAGCGGAAACACTGGACATCCCACCGGGGAGCTGTTTTTT
CASGNTGHPTGELFF
>TRBV6-5|TRBJ1-5|-|-
TGTGCCAGCAGTTCACAGAACGCGGGGCAGCCCCAGCATTTT
CASSSQNAGQPQHF
>TRBV27|TRBJ2-1|-|TRBD2
TGTGCCAGCAGTCGCTTCCCGGGACTAGGGCCCCAGAGCTCCTACAATGAGCAGTTCTTC
CASSRFPGLGPQSSYNEQFF
>TRBV9|TRBJ2-1|once|-
TGTGCCAGCAGCCCTAGCCCTCATGAGCAGTTCTTC
CASSPSPHEQFF
>TRBV9|TRBJ1-3|-|-
TGTGCCAGCAGCGGAAGTGGTGGGGGCGTGATGTCTGGAAACACCATATATTTT
CASSGSGGGVMSGNTIYF
>TRBV13|TRBJ1-6|-|-
TGTGCCAGCAATCGGAGGGGAGATGAGTATAATTCACCCCTCCACTTT
CASNRRGDEYNSPLHF
>TRBV14|TRBJ2-3|-|TRBD1
TGTGCCAGCAGTCAGACCGGGACAGGGGCAGATACGCAGTATTTT
CASSQTGTGADTQYF
>TRBV19|TRBJ2-2|-|-
TGTGCCAGTACCGAAATGCCGGGATCCAAGGACACCGGGGAGCTGTTTTTT
CASTEMPGSKDTGELFF
>TRBV29-1|TRBJ2-7|-|-
TGCAGCGTCGATACAGGGTCAAACCTCGAGCAGTACTTC
CSVDTGSNLEQYF
>TRBV14|TRBJ2-1|-|TRBD2
TGTGCCAGCAGCCGAAGGTCGGTACTAGCGGGAAGGGACTACAATGAGCAGTTCTTC
CASSRRSVLAGRDYNEQFF
>TRBV7-9|TRBJ2-3|-|TRBD1
TGTGCCAGCAGCTTTGGGACAGGGGTGGGGGATACGCAGTATTTT
CASSFGTGVGDTQYF
>TRBV5-1|TRBJ2-5|-|TRBD2
TGCGCCAGCAGCTTGGTATGGCTAGGGACTAGCGGGGGCGGAGAGACCCAGTACTTC
CASSLVWLGTSGGGETQYF
>TRBV6-5|TRBJ1-5|-|-
TGTGCCAGCAGTTATGACAGGAGTAGCAATCAGCCCCAGCATTTT
CASSYDRSSNQPQHF
>TRBV7-2|TRBJ2-7|-|TRBD1
TGTGCCAGCAGCCTTCGGGACAGCTCCTACGAGCAGTACTTC
CASSLRDSSYEQYF
>TRBV5-1|TRBJ1-2|-|TRBD1
TGCGCCAGCAGCTTGGAATATGCGGGACAGGGACATGGCTACACCTTC
CASSLEYAGQGHGYTF
>TRBV19|TRBJ1-1|-|-
TGTGCCAGTAGTCCTAACGGGGGGGGGAACACTGAAGCTTTCTTT
CASSPNGGGNTEAFF
>TRBV5-1|TRBJ2-5|-|-
TGCGCCAGCAGCCCCCTACCCGGGTTTGAGACCCAGTACTTC
CASSPLPGFETQYF
>TRBV5-6|TRBJ1-2|few|-
TGTGCCAGCAGCTTGTCAGGGGTTAATGGCTACACCTTC
CASSLSGVNGYTF
>TRBV7-2|TRBJ1-6|medium-sized|-
TGTGCCAGCAGCTCCCCGGGACAATCCCTCCACTTT
CASSSPGQSLHF
>TRBV19|TRBJ2-7|-|TRBD2
TGTGCCAGTACCAGCCGAGCGGGAGGGGGGGCGGAGCAGTACTTC
CASTSRAGGGAEQYF
>TRBV6-4|TRBJ2-1|-|TRBD2
TGTGCCAGCAGCCTCATAGCGGGGGTCTACAATGAGCAGTTCTTC
CASSLIAGVYNEQFF
>TRBV7-9|TRBJ1-2|-|-
TGTGCCAGCACCCGGGACAAAGCTAACTATGGCTACACCTTC
CASTRDKANYGYTF
>TRBV19|TRBJ1-2|-|TRBD1
TGTGCCAGTAGTACCGCCGAACAGGGGACAGGCTATGGCTACACCTTC
CASSTAEQGTGYGYTF
>TRBV14|TRBJ1-4|once|-
TGTGCCAGCAGCCCTCGACAGGTGGCTTATAATGAAAAACTGTTTTTT
CASSPRQVAYNEKLFF
>TRBV10-1|TRBJ2-5|-|-
TGCGCCAGCAGTGACGGCGCCAGGGCCCAGTACTTC
CASSDGARAQYF
>TRBV19|TRBJ1-6|-|TRBD1
TGTGCCAGTAGTCCAGGGACAGGGGGCTTTTCACCCCTCCACTTT
CASSPGTGGFSPLHF
>TRBV11-2|TRBJ1-4|-|-
TGTGCCAGCAGCTTAGAGAGCCGGGATATGGGGGAAAAACTGTTTTTT
CASSLESRDMGEKLFF
>TRBV28|TRBJ1-5|-|-
TGTGCCAGCAGTGCGCTCGACAGTAGTTATCAGCCCCAGCATTTT
CASSALDSSYQPQHF
>TRBV18|TRBJ1-1|-|-
TGTGCCAGCTCACCCCCGAACAGGGAGGGGAACACTGAAGCTTTCTTT
CASSPPNREGNTEAFF
>TRBV6-5|TRBJ2-1|-|TRBD1
TGTGCCAGCTCAGGGCCGGGACAGGGAATCCATGAGCAGTTCTTC
CASSGPGQGIHEQFF
>TRBV27|TRBJ1-4|-|TRBD1
TGTGCCAGCTCAGAGGAGGGGGCGGAAAAACTGTTTTTT
CASSEEGAEKLFF
>TRBV7-8|TRBJ1-2|-|-
TGTGCCAGCAGCTTCGGACATCTCAGGGACTATGGCTACACCTTC
CASSFGHLRDYGYTF
>TRBV6-5|TRBJ1-1|-|-
TGTGCCAGCAGTACCAGGGGAAGGAGGAACACTGAAGCTTTCTTT
CASSTRGRRNTEAFF